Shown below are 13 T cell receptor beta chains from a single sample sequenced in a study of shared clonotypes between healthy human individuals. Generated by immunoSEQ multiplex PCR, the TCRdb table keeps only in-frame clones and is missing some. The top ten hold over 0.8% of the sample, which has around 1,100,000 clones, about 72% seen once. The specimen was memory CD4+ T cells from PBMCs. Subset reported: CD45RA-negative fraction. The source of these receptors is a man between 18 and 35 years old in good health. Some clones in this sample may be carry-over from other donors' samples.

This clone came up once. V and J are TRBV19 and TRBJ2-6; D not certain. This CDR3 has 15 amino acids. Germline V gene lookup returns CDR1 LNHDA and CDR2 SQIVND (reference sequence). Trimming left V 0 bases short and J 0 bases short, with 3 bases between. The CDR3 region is CASSIDGSGANVLTF. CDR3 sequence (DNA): TGTGCCAGTAGTATAGACGGCTCTGGGGCCAACGTCCTGACTTTC. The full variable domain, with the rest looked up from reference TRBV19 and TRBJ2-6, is DGGITQSPKYLFRKEGQNVTLSCEQNLNHDAMYWYRQDPGQGLRLIYYSQIVNDFQKGDIAEGYSVSREKKESFPLTVTSAQKNPTAFYLCASSIDGSGANVLTFGAGSRLTVL.

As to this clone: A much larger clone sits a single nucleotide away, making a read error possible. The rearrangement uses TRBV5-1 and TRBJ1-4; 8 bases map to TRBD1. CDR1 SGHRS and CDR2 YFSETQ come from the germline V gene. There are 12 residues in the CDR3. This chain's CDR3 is CASSSTGERLFF. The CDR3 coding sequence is TGCGCCAGCAGCTCGACAGGGGAAAGACTGTTTTTT.

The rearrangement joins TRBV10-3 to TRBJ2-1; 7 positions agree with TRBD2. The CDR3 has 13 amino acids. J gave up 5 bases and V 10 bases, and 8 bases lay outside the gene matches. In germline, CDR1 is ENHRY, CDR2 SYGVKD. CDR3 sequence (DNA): TGTGCCACCCGGGGAGGGGCCGACAATGAGCAGTTCTTC. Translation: CATRGGADNEQFF.

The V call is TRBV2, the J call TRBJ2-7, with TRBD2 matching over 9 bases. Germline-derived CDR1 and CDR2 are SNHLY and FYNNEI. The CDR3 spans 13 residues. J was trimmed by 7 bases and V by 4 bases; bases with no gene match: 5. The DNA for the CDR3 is TGTGCCAGCAGTGCGGTAGCGGGAGATGAGCAGTACTTC. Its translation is CASSAVAGDEQYF.

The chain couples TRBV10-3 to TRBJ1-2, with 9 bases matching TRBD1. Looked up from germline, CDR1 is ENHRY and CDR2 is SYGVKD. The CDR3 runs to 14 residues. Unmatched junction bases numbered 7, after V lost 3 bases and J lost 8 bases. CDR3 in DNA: TGTGCCATCAGTGAAGGGACAGGGCGAGAGGGCTACACCTTC. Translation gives CAISEGTGREGYTF.

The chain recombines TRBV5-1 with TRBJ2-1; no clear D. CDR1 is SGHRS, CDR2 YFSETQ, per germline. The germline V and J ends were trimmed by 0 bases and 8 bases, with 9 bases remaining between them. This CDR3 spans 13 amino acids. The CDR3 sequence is CASSLGGPDEQFF. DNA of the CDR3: TGCGCCAGCAGCTTGGGGGGTCCCGATGAGCAGTTCTTC. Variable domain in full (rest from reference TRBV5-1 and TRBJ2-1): KAGVTQTPRYLIKTRGQQVTLSCSPISGHRSVSWYQQTPGQGLQFLFEYFSETQRNKGNFPGRFSGRQFSNSRSEMNVSTLELGDSALYLCASSLGGPDEQFFGPGTRLTVL.

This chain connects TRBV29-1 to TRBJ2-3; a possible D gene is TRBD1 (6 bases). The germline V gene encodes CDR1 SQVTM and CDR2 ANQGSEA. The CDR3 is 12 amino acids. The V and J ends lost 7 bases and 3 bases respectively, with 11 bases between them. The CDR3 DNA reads TGCAGCGGTATAACAGGGACAGATACGCAGTATTTT. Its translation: CSGITGTDTQYF.

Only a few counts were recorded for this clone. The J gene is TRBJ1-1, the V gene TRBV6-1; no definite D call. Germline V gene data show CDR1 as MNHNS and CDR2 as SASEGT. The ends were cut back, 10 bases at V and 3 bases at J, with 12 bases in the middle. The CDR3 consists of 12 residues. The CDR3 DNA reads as TGTGCCACTTCGGACGGTCACACTGAAGCTTTCTTT. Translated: CATSDGHTEAFF.

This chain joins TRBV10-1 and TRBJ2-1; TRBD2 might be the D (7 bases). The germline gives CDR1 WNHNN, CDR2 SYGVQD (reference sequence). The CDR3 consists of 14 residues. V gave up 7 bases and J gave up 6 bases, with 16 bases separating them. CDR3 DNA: TGCGCCAGCACCGAGGGGGGGGGCGGCAATGAGCAGTTCTTC. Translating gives CASTEGGGGNEQFF.

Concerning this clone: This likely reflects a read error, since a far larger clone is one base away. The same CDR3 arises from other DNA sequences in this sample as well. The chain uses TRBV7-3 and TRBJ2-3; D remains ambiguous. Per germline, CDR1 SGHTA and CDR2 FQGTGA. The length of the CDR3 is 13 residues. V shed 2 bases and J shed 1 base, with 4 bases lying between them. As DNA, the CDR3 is TGTGCCAGCAGCTTACTGGGCACAGATACGCAGTATTTT. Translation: CASSLLGTDTQYF.

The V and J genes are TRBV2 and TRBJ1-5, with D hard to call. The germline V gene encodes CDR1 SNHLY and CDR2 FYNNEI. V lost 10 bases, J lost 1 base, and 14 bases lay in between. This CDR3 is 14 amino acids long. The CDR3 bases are TGTGCCACGAGTGCGGATGGGAGCAATCAGCCCCAGCATTTT. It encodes CATSADGSNQPQHF.

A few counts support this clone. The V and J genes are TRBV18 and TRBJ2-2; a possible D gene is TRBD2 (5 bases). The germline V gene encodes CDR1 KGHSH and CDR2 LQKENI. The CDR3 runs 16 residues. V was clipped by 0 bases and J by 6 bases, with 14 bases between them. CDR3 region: CASSPPGSAWAGELFF. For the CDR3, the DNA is TGTGCCAGCTCACCACCTGGGAGCGCGTGGGCCGGGGAGCTGTTTTTT.

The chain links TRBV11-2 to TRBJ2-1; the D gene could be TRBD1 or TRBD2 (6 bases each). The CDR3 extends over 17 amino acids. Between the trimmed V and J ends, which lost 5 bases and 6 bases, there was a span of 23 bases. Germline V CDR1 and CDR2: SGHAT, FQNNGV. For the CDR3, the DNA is TGTGCCAGCAGCCTACCCCTCGGCGGAGAGGGGGGCAATGAGCAGTTCTTC. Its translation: CASSLPLGGEGGNEQFF. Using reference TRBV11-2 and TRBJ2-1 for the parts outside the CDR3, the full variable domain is EAGVAQSPRYKIIEKRQSVAFWCNPISGHATLYWYQQILGQGPKLLIQFQNNGVVDDSQLPKDRFSAERLKGVDSTLKIQPAKLEDSAVYLCASSLPLGGEGGNEQFFGPGTRLTVL.